A selection of T cell receptor beta chains follows, all from one sample in a study of T cells in Graves' hyperthyroidism and ophthalmopathy. From the multiplex PCR reads, TCRdb called clonotypes with MiXCR, one entry per CDR3 protein. In the table there are about 570,000 distinct CDR3 sequences, roughly 46% of which are singletons. The sequenced sample was peripheral blood or thyroid tissue (not recorded which). The receptors here all came from an adult woman with Graves' disease, either hyperthyroidism or ophthalmopathy (not recorded which). Each CDR3 is given with its conserved first and last residue. Each record gives: J gene, V gene, D gene, clone size, CDR3 DNA, CDR3 protein. The D gene is left open where the match is weak. Only part of the rows carry a size: once, few, many, or a class if the clone is expanded.

TRBJ2-6 TRBV7-8 - once TGTGCCAGCAGCTTAGGAGGGAGTGGAAGTGGGGCCAACGTCCTGACTTTC CASSLGGSGSGANVLTF
TRBJ2-6 TRBV7-6 - many TGTGCCACACAAGGGTTATTGGGGGCCAACGTCCTGACTTTC CATQGLLGANVLTF
TRBJ2-7 TRBV20-1 - many TGCAGTGCTAGAGATAGGGATCCCAGGGGCTCCTACGAGCAGTACTTC CSARDRDPRGSYEQYF
TRBJ2-7 TRBV7-2 - - TGTGCCAGCAGCTTAGGGGCCAGGGGGGTCGAGCAGTACTTC CASSLGARGVEQYF
TRBJ1-5 TRBV20-1 TRBD1 once TGCAGTGCTAGTATACAGGGGCTCCACGATCAGCCCCAGCATTTT CSASIQGLHDQPQHF
TRBJ2-2 TRBV7-7 - once TGTGCTAGCAGCCCACTCCAGGGTCCCACGAACACCGGGGAGCTGTTTTTT CASSPLQGPTNTGELFF
TRBJ1-6 TRBV12-3/TRBV12-4 - many TGTGCCAGCAGTTTTTACGGTTCACCCCTCCACTTT CASSFYGSPLHF
TRBJ1-6 TRBV7-2 - many TGTGCCAGCAGTCCTAGATCGGGGGTTAATTCACCCCTCCACTTT CASSPRSGVNSPLHF
TRBJ1-4 TRBV5-1 TRBD1 - TGCGCCAGCAGCATGCCGGGACAGGGCCCCGAAAAACTGTTTTTT CASSMPGQGPEKLFF
TRBJ1-1 TRBV5-1 - - TGCGCCAGCAGCTTGCACAGGGCTGACACTGAAGCTTTCTTT CASSLHRADTEAFF
TRBJ1-2 TRBV28 - - TGTGCCAGCGGGCAGAGTAACTATGGCTACACCTTC CASGQSNYGYTF
TRBJ2-5 TRBV20-1 - - TGCAGTGCTCGAATGAGGGGTCAGGTTGGGCAGCCCCAGTACTTC CSARMRGQVGQPQYF
TRBJ1-2 TRBV7-2 - - TGTGCCAGCAGCCTCGACAGGACCCAGGGCTACACCTTC CASSLDRTQGYTF
TRBJ1-1 TRBV6-6 - many TGTGCCAGCAGTTACCCTAGGGGGGCTGAAGCTTTCTTT CASSYPRGAEAFF
TRBJ1-6 TRBV2 - - TGTGCCAGCAAGGGGTATAATTCACCCCTCCACTTT CASKGYNSPLHF
TRBJ2-6 TRBV4-2 - few TGTGCCAGCAGCCAATCGACAGCGCCGAGCTCTGGGGCCAACGTCCTGACTTTC CASSQSTAPSSGANVLTF
TRBJ2-5 TRBV19 TRBD1 - TGTGCCAGTAGTATCCGGGACAGGACCCAAGAGACCCAGTACTTC CASSIRDRTQETQYF
TRBJ2-6 TRBV9 - - TGTGCCAGCAGCGCAGGGATCGGGGCCAACGTCCTGACTTTC CASSAGIGANVLTF
TRBJ1-4 TRBV11-1 TRBD1 - TGTGCCAGCACCCGGGGACAGTCTGAGCCCGAAAAACTGTTTTTT CASTRGQSEPEKLFF
TRBJ1-6 TRBV12-3/TRBV12-4 - many TGTGCCAGCAGTCTCTACTCCTATAATTCACCCCTCCACTTT CASSLYSYNSPLHF
TRBJ2-2 TRBV10-3 TRBD2 many TGTGCCATCAGGGATCCGGGACTAGCGGGAGTGGGTCCCGGGGAGCTGTTTTTT CAIRDPGLAGVGPGELFF
TRBJ1-5 TRBV25-1 - - TGTGCCAGCAGAGGAAGAAGGGGCAATCAGCCCCAGCATTTT CASRGRRGNQPQHF
TRBJ2-7 TRBV20-1 TRBD1 many TGCAGTGCTAGCGTCTCCACAGGGGAAGCCCCTGGTGAGCAGTACTTC CSASVSTGEAPGEQYF
TRBJ1-5 TRBV19 - - TGTGCCAGTAGTGCTGAAAGACAGACGATCAATCAGCCCCAGCATTTT CASSAERQTINQPQHF
TRBJ1-6 TRBV7-2 TRBD1 - TGTGCCAGCAGCTACCGGGACAGGGTTCGTTCACCCCTCCACTTT CASSYRDRVRSPLHF
TRBJ1-2 TRBV5-6 - many TGTGCCAGCAGCCGAGGGGCAAACTATGGCTACACCTTC CASSRGANYGYTF
TRBJ2-6 TRBV19 - many TGTGCCAGTAGTACCAACAGGGCTGGGGCCAACGTCCTGACTTTC CASSTNRAGANVLTF
TRBJ1-5 TRBV7-8 TRBD1 many TGTGCCAGCAGCCTCCGACAGGGGCTCAATCAGCCCCAGCATTTT CASSLRQGLNQPQHF
TRBJ1-4 TRBV10-3 - few TGTGCCATCAAATCCGGGGGCGAGAGTGAAAAACTGTTTTTT CAIKSGGESEKLFF
TRBJ2-5 TRBV24-1 - - TGTGCCACCAGCGTCGCGGGACGGCAAGAGACCCAGTACTTC CATSVAGRQETQYF
TRBJ1-2 TRBV2 - - TGTGCCACCAAGTTCTCGCTTGGGGAATATGGCTACACCTTC CATKFSLGEYGYTF
TRBJ1-5 TRBV25-1 - - TGTGCCAGCGTCCCCGGCGCGGCGGCCCCGCAGAGCAATCAGCCCCAGCATTTT CASVPGAAAPQSNQPQHF
TRBJ2-5 TRBV29-1 - - TGCAGCGTGCCGGGACCAACACAAGAGACCCAGTACTTC CSVPGPTQETQYF
TRBJ2-5 TRBV5-1 - - TGCGCCAGCAGCTCCGGACAGACTCGTGAGACCCAGTACTTC CASSSGQTRETQYF
TRBJ1-6 TRBV2 - many TGTGCCAGCAGGGTATCATCTAATTCACCCCTCCACTTT CASRVSSNSPLHF
TRBJ1-5 TRBV7-9 - - TGTGCCAGCAGTCCCCACCAGGGCTATCAGCCCCAGCATTTT CASSPHQGYQPQHF
TRBJ1-1 TRBV10-3 TRBD1 many TGTGCCATCAGCGGCCGGGACAGGGTGAACACTGAAGCTTTCTTT CAISGRDRVNTEAFF
TRBJ2-2 TRBV7-3 - many TGTGCCAGCGAGCGGACTCTAAACACCGGGGAGCTGTTTTTT CASERTLNTGELFF
TRBJ2-2 TRBV25-1 - - TGTGCCAGCGGGGGGACAGACCGGAACACCGGGGAGCTGTTTTTT CASGGTDRNTGELFF
TRBJ2-7 TRBV5-1 TRBD1 - TGCGCCAGCAGCGCCGACAGGGGAAACGAGCAGTACTTC CASSADRGNEQYF
TRBJ1-1 TRBV6-5 TRBD1 many TGTGCCAGCAGGCAGGGGGCTGGCGACACTGAAGCTTTCTTT CASRQGAGDTEAFF
TRBJ1-5 TRBV7-9 - - TGCGCCAGCAGCCAAGATAGGGGAAATTATCAGCCCCAGCATTTT CASSQDRGNYQPQHF
TRBJ1-1 TRBV10-3 - - TGTGCCATCAGTTCGGCAGTCACTGAAGCTTTCTTT CAISSAVTEAFF
TRBJ2-6 TRBV11-2 - - TGTGCCAGCAGCTTAGATTTGGGAAAACTGACTTTC CASSLDLGKLTF
TRBJ1-2 TRBV7-3 - - TGTGCCAGCAGCCAAGAAGCTCACTATGGCTACACCTTC CASSQEAHYGYTF
TRBJ1-5 TRBV20-1 - - TGCAGTGCCCATTTAGGGGGGGACAATCAGCCCCAGCATTTT CSAHLGGDNQPQHF
TRBJ1-1 TRBV7-9 - once TGTGCCAGCAGCTTAGTACCCGTCTATGGCTACACCTTCAGTGAAGCTTTCTTT CASSLVPVYGYTFSEAFF
TRBJ1-6 TRBV7-9 - - TGTGCCAGCAGCGGGCCGGGGGAGAGAGATTCACCCCTCCACTTT CASSGPGERDSPLHF
TRBJ1-5 TRBV6-5 - - TGTGCCAGCAGTTCCGAGGGTGTGGTCGGGACCCAGCATTTT CASSSEGVVGTQHF
TRBJ2-7 TRBV10-3 TRBD1 - TGTGCCATCAGGGATCCGGGACAGGGGGCTTTGGGAGGCGAGCAGTACTTC CAIRDPGQGALGGEQYF
TRBJ2-2 TRBV20-1 TRBD2 many TGCAGTGCTACCAGACTAGCGGAAAGAACCGGGGAGCTGTTTTTT CSATRLAERTGELFF
TRBJ1-6 TRBV27 TRBD1 few TGTGCCAGCAGTTCAGGACAGGGAGGGTCCTATAATTCACCCCTCCACTTT CASSSGQGGSYNSPLHF